This T cell receptor beta chain came from a study of T-cell reconstitution after alpha-beta-depleted transplantation in children (dated by TCRdb to the mid-2010s). Study-wide context: Using TCR repertoire profiling, the study quantitatively followed how T-cell immune reconstitution unfolded in children after TCRalphabeta/CD19-depleted allogeneic hematopoietic cell transplantation. What the research found in general, with its limitations: Over the following months the frequencies of hyperexpanded clones went down, and after one year T-cell counts and TCRbeta diversity were mostly credited to newly produced T cells. In some patients, the high TCRbeta diversity seen at day 60 was put down to recipient T cells and intrathymic progenitors that had survived conditioning. About two months after transplant, the apparently early recovery of alphabetaT-cell counts reportedly depended on just several hundred clones that had expanded rapidly and came from non-depleted graft cells.

This clonotype has at least ten counts. The antigen this receptor binds is unknown. No base-level quality is on record; no much larger clone is a single base apart. The treatment or condition label of this sample denotes: allogeneic hematopoietic cell transplantation with graft depleted of TCRalphabeta T cells and CD19 B cells. The children who served as transplant recipients had been given grafts of TCRalphabeta/CD19-depleted allogeneic hematopoietic cells. The method behind the library was PCR. TCRdb records Illumina HiSeq 2500 as the sequencer. TCR library preparation used molecular barcoding, with unique molecular identifiers applied to normalize quantification of the TCRbeta repertoire. TCRdb trimmed the raw reads at Q25, called clones with MiXCR and kept productive beta chains. Rows are combined by CDR3 protein, so each entry shows the most common genes and DNA. The sample profile shows around 270,000 distinct CDR3 sequences; over 9.5% of them were found once. Jointly, the top ten make up approximately 7% of the sample.

The CDR3, cysteine through phenylalanine, is 15 amino acids long. Only the CDR3 portion is preserved as DNA: 45 bases, with reading frame beginning at the first base. Unmatched junction bases come to 7, with V trimmed by 1 base and J by 4 bases. CDR1 is given as MGHRA and CDR2 as YSYEKL, both from the germline V gene. The TCR was taken from a boy in the first two years of life with acute myeloid leukemia, due to receive a stem cell transplant. The sample was PBMCs, taken before TCRalphabeta/CD19-depleted stem cell transplant. The chain is assembled from TRBV4-1 and TRBJ2-7, and TRBD1 matches 7 of the central bases. The CDR3 corresponds to CASSQVGGQSYEQYF. In nucleotides, the sequence is TGCGCCAGCAGCCAAGTAGGGGGACAGAGTTACGAGCAGTACTTC.